This T cell receptor (beta chain) was identified in a study of vaccination effects on CD4 cells after COVID-19. General study findings and limits: Few convalescent patients and no early post-infection timepoints were included in the study. After vaccination, at late timepoints, clones induced by infection and by vaccine contracted markedly.

CDR1 and CDR2 from the germline V gene are SGHTS and YDEGEE. The CDR3 covers 19 residues. V dropped 7 bases and J dropped 4; count of bases not matched to a gene: 21. Libraries were prepared by immunoSEQ multiplex PCR; TCRdb keeps only in-frame clonotypes and omits some of them. The sample holds 70,000 to 85,000 clones; 81% are singletons and the top ten take 1.2%. The ViraFEST assay expanded antigen-specific CD4+ T cells with viral peptide pools before sequencing. Once cultured for about 9 days, the cells underwent separation to obtain CD4+ T cells. Vaccination of participants consisted of two doses of either the BNT162b2 or mRNA-1273 vaccine. None of these healthy vaccinees had been infected with SARS-CoV-2 before vaccination. This clone was detected only a few times. No antigen is known for it.

The sequence was obtained from a human donor who received a COVID-19 vaccine. The material sequenced was CD4+ T cells from PBMCs cultured with HCoV-229E spike peptides, taken after COVID-19 vaccination. V gene TRBV5-8 combines with J gene TRBJ2-1, with TRBD2 matching 9 bases. The CDR3 coding sequence is TGTGCCAGCCCCGAGGGGTTAATGAAAGCGGGGGGTCCTTACAATGAGCAGTTCTTC. Encoded protein: CASPEGLMKAGGPYNEQFF.